Below, 11 T cell receptor beta chains from the same sample are listed, as sequenced in a study of OX40 agonist ivuxolimab in advanced cancers. Repertoires were generated with immunoSEQ multiplex PCR, while TCRdb's copy carries only in-frame clones and drops some. Of 70,000 to 90,000 clones listed, about 88% are singletons. The sequencing here drew on CD4+ or CD8+ T cells sorted from blood, taken in a trial of the OX40 agonist ivuxolimab. Source of these receptors: an adult with an advanced solid tumor such as melanoma, head and neck, liver or kidney cancer.

This clone appeared a single time. The rearrangement links TRBV6-6 to TRBJ2-2, with unresolved D. The germline V gene encodes CDR1 MNHNY and CDR2 SVGAGI (reference sequence). The CDR3 runs to 14 residues. Trimming took 6 bases from V and 1 from J, leaving 9 bases between them. The CDR3 nucleotides are TGTGCCAGCAGGGCCAGGTTGAACACCGGGGAGCTGTTTTTT. Its protein product is CASRARLNTGELFF.

This chain links TRBV18 with TRBJ2-5; possible D gene TRBD2, 6 bases. CDR1 is KGHSH, CDR2 LQKENI, per germline. The CDR3 covers 17 residues. The germline V and J ends were trimmed by 3 bases and 2 bases, with 19 bases remaining between them. The CDR3 here is CASSPSRRGTQQETQYF. DNA of the CDR3: TGTGCCAGCTCACCCTCGAGGAGGGGTACACAACAAGAGACCCAGTACTTC.

The chain carries TRBV11-2 and TRBJ2-7; D possibly corresponds to TRBD1 (5 bases). CDR3 size: 11 residues. V lost 10 bases and J 3 bases, leaving 10 bases between the germline ends. Germline CDR1 reads SGHAT; CDR2 reads FQNNGV. In DNA, the CDR3 is TGTGCCATGGGGCAGGGCTACGAGCAGTACTTC. It yields the protein CAMGQGYEQYF.

This sequence joins TRBV5-8 and TRBJ2-7; D ambiguous. Between the trimmed V and J ends, which lost 2 bases and 3 bases, there was a span of 12 bases. Germline V gives CDR1 SGHTS, CDR2 YDEGEE. The CDR3 has 14 amino acids. The CDR3 spells CASSFFIGNYEQYF. CDR3 coding DNA: TGTGCCAGCAGCTTCTTTATCGGTAACTACGAGCAGTACTTC.

This chain joins TRBV30 and TRBJ2-3; 12 positions match TRBD2. Germline V gene lookup returns CDR1 GTSNPN and CDR2 SVGIG (reference sequence). V lost 2 bases to trimming and J lost 4 bases; unmatched junction nucleotides: 10. The CDR3 spans 17 residues. This CDR3 reads CAWSIPGLAGFADTQYF. CDR3 coding DNA: TGTGCCTGGAGTATCCCCGGACTAGCGGGGTTCGCAGATACGCAGTATTTT.

The chain employs TRBV5-1 and TRBJ1-2; 9 positions agree with TRBD1. J lost 4 bases, V lost 4 bases, and 8 bases had no gene match. The CDR3 length is 15 residues. The germline V gene has CDR1 SGHRS and CDR2 YFSETQ. CDR3 coding DNA: TGCGCCAGCAGCGCAGGGGACAGGGTGATCTATGGCTACACCTTC. Translating it yields CASSAGDRVIYGYTF.

A remark on this clone: At one end the junction does not follow the germline gene, possibly because of a read error. This chain joins TRBV7-7 and TRBJ2-1, with TRBD2 as a possible D gene (6 bases). Germline CDR1 SSHAT, CDR2 FNYEAQ (reference sequence). CDR3 size: 13 residues. The chain's CDR3 is CASSLAREDEQFF. The CDR3 nucleotides are TGTGCTAGCAGCTTAGCTAGGGAGGACGAGCAGTTCTTC.

This chain uses TRBV19 with TRBJ2-1, with D uncertain. This CDR3 has 16 residues. Germline-derived CDR1 and CDR2 are LNHDA and SQIVND (reference sequence). V lost 5 bases and J lost 0, with 14 bases in between. This CDR3 reads CASSFRPLSSYNEQFF. The CDR3 coding sequence is TGTGCCAGTAGTTTCCGGCCCCTCAGCTCCTACAATGAGCAGTTCTTC.

The gene calls are TRBV10-1 and TRBJ1-1; D gene ambiguous. The ends were cut back, 6 bases at V and 1 base at J, with 12 bases in the middle. The CDR3 is 14 residues long. Germline lookup yields CDR1 WNHNN and CDR2 SYGVQD (reference sequence). CDR3 region: CASSDGPPNTEAFF. CDR3 coding DNA: TGCGCCAGCAGCGACGGACCCCCGAACACTGAAGCTTTCTTT.

CDR3 DNA sequence: TGTGCCAGCAGCTCCAATAGCGGGGGATACAATGAGCAGTTCTTC. The encoded protein is CASSSNSGGYNEQFF. The chain carries TRBV7-6 and TRBJ2-1, with TRBD2 matching over 9 bases. Unmatched junction bases numbered 5, after V lost 4 bases and J lost 4 bases. There are 15 residues in the CDR3. Germline values: CDR1 SGHVS, CDR2 FNYEAQ.

V gene TRBV7-9 combines with J gene TRBJ2-1, with TRBD2 identical over 7 bases. The CDR3 sequence is 14 residues long. Germline V gene data show CDR1 as SEHNR and CDR2 as FQNEAQ (reference sequence). The J segment lost 6 bases and the V segment lost 5 bases, leaving 7 bases of the junction unmatched. CDR3 sequence: CASSPGTTLNEQFF. In DNA, the CDR3 is TGTGCCAGCAGCCCCGGGACTACGCTCAATGAGCAGTTCTTC.